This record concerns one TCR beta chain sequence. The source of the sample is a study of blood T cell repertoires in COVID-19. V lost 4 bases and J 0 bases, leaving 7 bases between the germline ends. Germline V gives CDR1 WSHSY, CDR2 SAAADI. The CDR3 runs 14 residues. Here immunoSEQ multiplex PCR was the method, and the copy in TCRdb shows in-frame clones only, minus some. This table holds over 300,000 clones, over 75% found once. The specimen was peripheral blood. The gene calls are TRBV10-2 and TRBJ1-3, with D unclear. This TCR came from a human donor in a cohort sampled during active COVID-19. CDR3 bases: TGCGCCAGCAGTGGGGCGAACTCTGGAAACACCATATATTTT. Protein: CASSGANSGNTIYF.